Sequencing of this TCR beta chain was carried out in a study of T-cell reconstitution after alpha-beta-depleted transplantation in children. Preparing the TCRbeta library involved the use of unique molecular identifiers. One entry per CDR3 protein results from TCRdb running MiXCR on the PCR reads. The sample holds hundreds of thousands of distinct CDR3 sequences, roughly 15% seen once. V was cut by 6 bases and J by 3 bases, with 8 bases left in between. CDR1 is DFQATT and CDR2 is SNEGSKA in the germline V gene (reference sequence). This CDR3 contains 12 residues. The sequencing used PBMCs, mostly from graft donor cells, collected 360 days after TCRalphabeta/CD19-depleted stem cell transplant. This receptor was identified in a male patient aged 2-9 years who had a stem cell transplant for acute lymphoblastic leukemia, so the T cells may come from the graft donor. This sequence joins TRBV20-1 and TRBJ2-2, with D tentatively TRBD1 or TRBD2 (5 bases each). CDR3 loop: CSAGVDTGELFF. CDR3 DNA sequence: TGCAGTGCGGGGGTCGACACCGGGGAGCTGTTTTTT.